This T cell receptor beta chain is from a study of blood T cell repertoires in COVID-19. This CDR3 has 14 amino acids. From germline, CDR1 is LNHDA and CDR2 SQIVND (reference sequence). Unmatched junction bases numbered 6, after V lost 8 bases and J lost 4 bases. Profiling relied on immunoSEQ multiplex PCR, and the TCRdb table lists in-frame clones only, not all of them. The top ten clones hold just over 3% of a sample with about 220,000 clones, about 90% of them seen once. This clone was seen only once. The chain combines TRBV19 with TRBJ1-5; TRBD1 aligns across 9 bases. The sequence came from a woman in her thirties who had recovered from COVID-19. The sample was peripheral blood. CDR3 in DNA: TGTGCCAGTTCGGACAGGGGCCTTAATCAGCCCCAGCATTTT. It encodes CASSDRGLNQPQHF.